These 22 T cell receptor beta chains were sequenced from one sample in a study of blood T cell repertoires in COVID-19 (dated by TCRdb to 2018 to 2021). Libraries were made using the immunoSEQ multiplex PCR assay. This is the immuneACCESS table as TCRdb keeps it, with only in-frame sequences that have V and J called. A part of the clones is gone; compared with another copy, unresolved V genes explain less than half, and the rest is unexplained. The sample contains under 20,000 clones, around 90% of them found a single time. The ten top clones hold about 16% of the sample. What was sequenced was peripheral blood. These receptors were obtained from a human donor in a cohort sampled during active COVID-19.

CDR3 loop: CASSPLAGSNTGELFF. In DNA, the CDR3 is TGTGCCAGCTCACCCCTGGCAGGGTCCAACACCGGGGAGCTGTTTTTT. The J gene is TRBJ2-2, the V gene TRBV18; a weak D match, TRBD1 (5 bases). Trimming removed 3 bases from V and 2 bases from J, with 13 bases in between. CDR1 is KGHSH and CDR2 is LQKENI in the germline V gene. The CDR3 consists of 16 residues.

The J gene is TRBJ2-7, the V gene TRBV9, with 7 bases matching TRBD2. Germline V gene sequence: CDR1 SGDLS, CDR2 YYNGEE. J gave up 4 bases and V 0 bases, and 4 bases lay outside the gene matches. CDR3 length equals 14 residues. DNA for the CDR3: TGTGCCAGCAGCGTAGGGGGGACTACATACGAGCAGTACTTC. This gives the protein CASSVGGTTYEQYF.

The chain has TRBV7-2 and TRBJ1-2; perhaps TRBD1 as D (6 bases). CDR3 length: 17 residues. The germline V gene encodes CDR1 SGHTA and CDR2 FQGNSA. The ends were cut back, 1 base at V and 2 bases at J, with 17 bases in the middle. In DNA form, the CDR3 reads TGTGCCAGCAGCTTAGTGGGGGTAGGGGGAGGGAACTATGGCTACACCTTC. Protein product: CASSLVGVGGGNYGYTF.

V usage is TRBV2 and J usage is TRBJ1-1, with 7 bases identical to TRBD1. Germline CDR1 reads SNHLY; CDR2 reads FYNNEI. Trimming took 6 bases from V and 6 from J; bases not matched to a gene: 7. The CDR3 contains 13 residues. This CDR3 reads CASRETGRAEAFF. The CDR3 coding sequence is TGTGCCAGCAGGGAGACAGGGCGAGCTGAAGCTTTCTTT. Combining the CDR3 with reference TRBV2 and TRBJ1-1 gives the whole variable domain EPEVTQTPSHQVTQMGQEVILRCVPISNHLYFYWYRQILGQKVEFLVSFYNNEISEKSEIFDDQFSVERPDGSNFTLKIRSTKLEDSAMYFCASRETGRAEAFFGQGTRLTVV.

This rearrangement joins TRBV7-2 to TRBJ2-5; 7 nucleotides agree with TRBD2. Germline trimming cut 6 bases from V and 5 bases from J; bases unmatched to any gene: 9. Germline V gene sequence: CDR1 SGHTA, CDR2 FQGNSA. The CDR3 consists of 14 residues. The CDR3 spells CASRDAGVTETQYF. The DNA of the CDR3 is TGTGCCAGCAGAGACGCGGGAGTCACTGAGACCCAGTACTTC.

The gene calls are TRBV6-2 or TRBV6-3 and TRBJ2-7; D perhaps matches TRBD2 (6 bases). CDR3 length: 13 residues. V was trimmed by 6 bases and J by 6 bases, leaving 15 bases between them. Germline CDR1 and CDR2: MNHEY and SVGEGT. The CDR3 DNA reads TGTGCCAGCAGCCTCGGGACTCCCCCCGAGCAGTACTTC. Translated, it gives CASSLGTPPEQYF.

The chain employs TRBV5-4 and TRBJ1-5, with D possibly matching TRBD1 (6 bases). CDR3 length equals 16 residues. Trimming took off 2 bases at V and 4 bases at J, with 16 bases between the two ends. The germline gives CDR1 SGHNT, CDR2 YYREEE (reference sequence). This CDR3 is CASSFFTGHDNQPQHF. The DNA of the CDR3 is TGTGCCAGCAGCTTTTTTACAGGGCATGATAATCAGCCCCAGCATTTT.

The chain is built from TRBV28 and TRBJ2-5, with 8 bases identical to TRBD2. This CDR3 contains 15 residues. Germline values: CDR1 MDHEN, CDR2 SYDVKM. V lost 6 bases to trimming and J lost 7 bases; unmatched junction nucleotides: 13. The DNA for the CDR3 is TGTGCCAGCAGCAGCATCCTCGGGGGGGCTGGGACCCAGTACTTC. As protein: CASSSILGGAGTQYF.

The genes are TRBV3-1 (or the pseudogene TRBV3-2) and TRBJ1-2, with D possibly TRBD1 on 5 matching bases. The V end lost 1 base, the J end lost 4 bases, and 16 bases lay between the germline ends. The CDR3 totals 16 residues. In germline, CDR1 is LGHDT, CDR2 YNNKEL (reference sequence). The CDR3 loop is CASSQGAGRASYGYTF. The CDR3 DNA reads TGTGCCAGCAGCCAAGGGGCAGGCAGGGCTTCCTATGGCTACACCTTC.

The CDR3 protein is CASSPIAGGVTDTQYF. The CDR3 DNA is TGTGCCAGCAGCCCGATAGCGGGGGGTGTAACAGATACGCAGTATTTT. The chain joins TRBV27 to TRBJ2-3; TRBD2 matches 10 bases. Germline V lookup: CDR1 MNHEY, CDR2 SMNVEV (reference sequence). The CDR3 extends over 16 amino acids. With V trimmed by 6 bases and J by 3 bases, 9 bases remained unmatched.

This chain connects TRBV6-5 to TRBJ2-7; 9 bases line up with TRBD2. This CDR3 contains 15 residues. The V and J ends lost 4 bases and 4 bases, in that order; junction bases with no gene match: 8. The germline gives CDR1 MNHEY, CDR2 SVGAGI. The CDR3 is CASSSSSGTIYEQYF. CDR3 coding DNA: TGTGCCAGCAGTTCATCTAGCGGGACGATATACGAGCAGTACTTC.

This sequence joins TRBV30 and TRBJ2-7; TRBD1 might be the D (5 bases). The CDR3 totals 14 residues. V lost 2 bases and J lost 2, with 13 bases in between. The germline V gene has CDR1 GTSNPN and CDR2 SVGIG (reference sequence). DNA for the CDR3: TGTGCCTGGAGTTACAGGCCGCTCCCCTACGAGCAGTACTTC. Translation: CAWSYRPLPYEQYF. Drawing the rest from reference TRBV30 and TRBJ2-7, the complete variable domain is SQTIHQWPATLVQPVGSPLSLECTVEGTSNPNLYWYRQAAGRGLQLLFYSVGIGQISSEVPQNLSASRPQDRQFILSSKKLLLSDSGFYLCAWSYRPLPYEQYFGPGTRLTVT.

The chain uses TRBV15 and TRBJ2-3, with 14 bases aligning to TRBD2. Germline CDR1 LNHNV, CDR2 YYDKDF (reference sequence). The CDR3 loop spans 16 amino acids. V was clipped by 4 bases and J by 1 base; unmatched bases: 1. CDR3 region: CATSKGLAGGTDTQYF. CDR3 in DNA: TGTGCCACCAGCAAGGGACTAGCGGGAGGCACAGATACGCAGTATTTT.

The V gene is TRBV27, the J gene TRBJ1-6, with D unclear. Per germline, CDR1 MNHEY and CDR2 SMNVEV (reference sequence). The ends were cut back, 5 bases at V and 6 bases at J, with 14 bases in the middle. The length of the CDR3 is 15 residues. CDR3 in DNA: TGTGCCAGCAGTAAACGGGGTCCTGGTAATTCACCCCTCCACTTT. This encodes CASSKRGPGNSPLHF.

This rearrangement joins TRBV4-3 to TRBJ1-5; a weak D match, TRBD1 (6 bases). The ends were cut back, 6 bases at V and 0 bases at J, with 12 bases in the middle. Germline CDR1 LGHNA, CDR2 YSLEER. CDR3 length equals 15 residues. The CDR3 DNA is TGCGCCAGCAGGGGACACATTTATAGCAATCAGCCCCAGCATTTT. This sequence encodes CASRGHIYSNQPQHF.

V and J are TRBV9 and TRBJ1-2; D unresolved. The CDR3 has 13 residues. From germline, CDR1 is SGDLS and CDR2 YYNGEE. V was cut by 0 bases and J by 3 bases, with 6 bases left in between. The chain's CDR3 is CASSVDSHYGYTF. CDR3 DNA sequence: TGTGCCAGCAGCGTAGACAGCCACTATGGCTACACCTTC.

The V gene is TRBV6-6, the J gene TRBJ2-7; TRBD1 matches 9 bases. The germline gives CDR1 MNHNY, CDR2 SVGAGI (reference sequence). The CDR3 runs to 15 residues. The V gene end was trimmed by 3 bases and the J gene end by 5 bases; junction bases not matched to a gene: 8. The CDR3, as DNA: TGTGCCAGCAGTTATGTGACAGGGGGAGGGAACGAGCAGTACTTC. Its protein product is CASSYVTGGGNEQYF.

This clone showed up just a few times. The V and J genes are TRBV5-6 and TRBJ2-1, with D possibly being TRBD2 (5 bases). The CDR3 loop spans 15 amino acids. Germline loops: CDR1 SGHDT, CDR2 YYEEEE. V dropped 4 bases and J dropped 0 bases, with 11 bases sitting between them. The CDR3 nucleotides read TGTGCCAGCAGCGCACCGACTAACTCCTACAATGAGCAGTTCTTC. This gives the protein CASSAPTNSYNEQFF.

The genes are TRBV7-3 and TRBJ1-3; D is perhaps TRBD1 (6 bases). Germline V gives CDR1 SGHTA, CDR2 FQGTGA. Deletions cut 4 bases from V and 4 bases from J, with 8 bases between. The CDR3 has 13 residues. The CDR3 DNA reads TGTGCCAGCAGCTACAGGGAGGGAAACACCATATATTTT. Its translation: CASSYREGNTIYF.

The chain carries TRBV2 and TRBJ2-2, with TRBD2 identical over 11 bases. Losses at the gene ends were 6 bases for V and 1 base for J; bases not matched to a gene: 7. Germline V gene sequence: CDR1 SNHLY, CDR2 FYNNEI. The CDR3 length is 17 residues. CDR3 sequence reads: CASSDSSGRMNTGELFF. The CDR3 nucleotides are TGTGCCAGCAGCGACTCTAGCGGGAGGATGAACACCGGGGAGCTGTTTTTT.

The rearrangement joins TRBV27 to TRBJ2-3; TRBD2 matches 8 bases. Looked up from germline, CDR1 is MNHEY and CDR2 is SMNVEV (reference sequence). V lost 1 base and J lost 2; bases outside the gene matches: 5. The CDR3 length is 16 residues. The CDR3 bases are TGTGCCAGCAGTTTATTGGGCGGGGGGCACACAGATACGCAGTATTTT. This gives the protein CASSLLGGGHTDTQYF.

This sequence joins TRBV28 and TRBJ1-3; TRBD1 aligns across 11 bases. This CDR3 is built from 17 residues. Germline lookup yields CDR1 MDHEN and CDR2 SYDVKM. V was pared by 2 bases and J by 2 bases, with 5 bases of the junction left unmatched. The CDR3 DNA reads TGTGCCAGCAGTTTAGGACAGGGGGCGCGGACTGGAAACACCATATATTTT. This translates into CASSLGQGARTGNTIYF.